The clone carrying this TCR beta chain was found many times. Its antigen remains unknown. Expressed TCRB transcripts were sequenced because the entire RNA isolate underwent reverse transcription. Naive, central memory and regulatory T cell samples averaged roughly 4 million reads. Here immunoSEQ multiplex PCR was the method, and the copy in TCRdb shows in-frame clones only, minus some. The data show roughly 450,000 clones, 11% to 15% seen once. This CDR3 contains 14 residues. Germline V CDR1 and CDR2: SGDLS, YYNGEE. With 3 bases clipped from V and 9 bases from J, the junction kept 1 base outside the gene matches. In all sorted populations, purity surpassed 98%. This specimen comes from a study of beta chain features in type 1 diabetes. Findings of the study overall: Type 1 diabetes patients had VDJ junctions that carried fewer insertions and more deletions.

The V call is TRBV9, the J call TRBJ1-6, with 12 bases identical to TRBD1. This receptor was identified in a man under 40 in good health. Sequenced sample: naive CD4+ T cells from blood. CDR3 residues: CASSEGQGASPLHF. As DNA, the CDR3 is TGTGCCAGCAGCGAGGGACAGGGGGCTTCACCCCTCCACTTT.